This is a list of T cell receptor beta chains from one sample in a study of vaccination effects on CD4 cells after COVID-19. The antigens these receptors bind are not known. Libraries were prepared by immunoSEQ multiplex PCR; TCRdb keeps only in-frame clonotypes and omits some of them. The sample lists some 31,000 clones, more than 70% occurring once. Source: CD4+ T cells from PBMCs cultured with HCoV-OC43 spike peptides, taken before COVID-19 vaccination. All receptors come from a human donor who received a COVID-19 vaccine. CDR3s include the opening cysteine and the closing phenylalanine or tryptophan. The order of the fields is V gene, J gene, D gene, clone size, CDR3 DNA, CDR3 protein. The D gene is left open where the match is weak. Size is omitted from some rows. Given values are once, few, many or a class for expanded clones.

v_gene: TRBV6-5; j_gene: TRBJ1-2; d_gene: .; abundance: few; CDR3nt: TGTGCCAGCAGGGGCATGACAGTATACTATGGCTACACCTTC; CDR3aa: CASRGMTVYYGYTF
v_gene: TRBV5-6; j_gene: TRBJ2-7; d_gene: TRBD2; abundance: .; CDR3nt: TGTGCCAGCAGCGGCACGGGACTAGCGGGGGCCATGCAGTACTTC; CDR3aa: CASSGTGLAGAMQYF
v_gene: TRBV6-2/TRBV6-3; j_gene: TRBJ2-1; d_gene: .; abundance: .; CDR3nt: TGTGCCAGCAGTTCTGGGCAGTTCATCCCCCCCTACAATGAGCAGTTCTTC; CDR3aa: CASSSGQFIPPYNEQFF
v_gene: TRBV6-6; j_gene: TRBJ1-1; d_gene: .; abundance: .; CDR3nt: TGTGCCAGCAGTTACGAGTTTGAAGCTTTCTTT; CDR3aa: CASSYEFEAFF
v_gene: TRBV7-2; j_gene: TRBJ1-1; d_gene: .; abundance: .; CDR3nt: TGTGCCAGCAGCTTCCCCGGGGTAAACACTGAAGCTTTCTTT; CDR3aa: CASSFPGVNTEAFF
v_gene: TRBV4-2; j_gene: TRBJ2-7; d_gene: .; abundance: .; CDR3nt: TGTGCCAGCAGCTCCCGACAGGGAGCGGGAGCCTCCTACGAGCAGTACTTC; CDR3aa: CASSSRQGAGASYEQYF
v_gene: TRBV4-3; j_gene: TRBJ2-7; d_gene: .; abundance: few; CDR3nt: TGCGCCAGCAGCCAAACCCGACACACATACGAGCAGTACTTC; CDR3aa: CASSQTRHTYEQYF
v_gene: TRBV4-1; j_gene: TRBJ1-5; d_gene: .; abundance: few; CDR3nt: TGCGCCAGCAGCCAAGCTGGAACTCGGGTCAGCAATCAGCCCCAGCATTTT; CDR3aa: CASSQAGTRVSNQPQHF
v_gene: TRBV24-1; j_gene: TRBJ1-2; d_gene: .; abundance: .; CDR3nt: TGTGCCACCAGTGATTGGTATGGCTACACCTTC; CDR3aa: CATSDWYGYTF
v_gene: TRBV7-9; j_gene: TRBJ2-1; d_gene: TRBD2; abundance: .; CDR3nt: TGTGCCAGCAGCTTTTCTAGCGGGAGGGTGAATGAGCAGTTCTTC; CDR3aa: CASSFSSGRVNEQFF
v_gene: TRBV3-1/TRBV3-2; j_gene: TRBJ2-7; d_gene: .; abundance: .; CDR3nt: TGTGCCAGCAGCCAAGTTTTCTCCGGTGGCGAGCAGTACTTC; CDR3aa: CASSQVFSGGEQYF
v_gene: TRBV3-1/TRBV3-2; j_gene: TRBJ1-6; d_gene: .; abundance: .; CDR3nt: TGTGCCAGCAGCCAAGATGGTCGCGGGGGGCCGGGGAGGGAGGATTCACCCCTCCACTTT; CDR3aa: CASSQDGRGGPGREDSPLHF
v_gene: TRBV6-5; j_gene: TRBJ1-6; d_gene: TRBD1; abundance: .; CDR3nt: TGTGCCAGCGTCAGGGGGGGCTCACCCCTCCACTTT; CDR3aa: CASVRGGSPLHF
v_gene: TRBV7-9; j_gene: TRBJ1-5; d_gene: .; abundance: few; CDR3nt: TGTGCCAGCAGCTTACAGGGGAGCAATCAGCCCCAGCATTTT; CDR3aa: CASSLQGSNQPQHF
v_gene: TRBV5-8; j_gene: TRBJ2-7; d_gene: .; abundance: .; CDR3nt: TGTGCCAGCAGCTTGGGGGGGGCCGCCCCCTACGAGCAGTACTTC; CDR3aa: CASSLGGAAPYEQYF
v_gene: TRBV4-2; j_gene: TRBJ1-1; d_gene: .; abundance: once; CDR3nt: TGTGCCAGCAGCCAAGACGGTAAGGGAAGTACAGCTGAAGCTTTCTTT; CDR3aa: CASSQDGKGSTAEAFF
v_gene: TRBV29-1; j_gene: TRBJ2-5; d_gene: TRBD1; abundance: .; CDR3nt: TGCAGCGTCGGGACAGGGTCGGGAGAGACCCAGTACTTC; CDR3aa: CSVGTGSGETQYF
v_gene: TRBV7-9; j_gene: TRBJ2-7; d_gene: TRBD2; abundance: .; CDR3nt: TGTGCCAGCAGCTTAGACGGACTAGCGGAGTCCTACGAGCAGTACTTC; CDR3aa: CASSLDGLAESYEQYF
v_gene: TRBV29-1; j_gene: TRBJ1-2; d_gene: .; abundance: few; CDR3nt: TGCAGCGGCGAAAACCCCGGGTCGAATGGCTACACCTTC; CDR3aa: CSGENPGSNGYTF
v_gene: TRBV19; j_gene: TRBJ1-6; d_gene: TRBD1; abundance: .; CDR3nt: TGTGCCAGTCGGACAGGGACGAATTCACCCCTCCACTTT; CDR3aa: CASRTGTNSPLHF
v_gene: TRBV5-6; j_gene: TRBJ1-2; d_gene: .; abundance: .; CDR3nt: TGTGCCAGCAGCTTGGGGGGGTTCGCTGGCTACACCTTC; CDR3aa: CASSLGGFAGYTF
v_gene: TRBV25-1; j_gene: TRBJ1-5; d_gene: TRBD1; abundance: .; CDR3nt: TGTGCCAGCAGTTCCGGGACAGGGGGTTATCAGCCCCAGCATTTT; CDR3aa: CASSSGTGGYQPQHF
v_gene: TRBV28; j_gene: TRBJ1-2; d_gene: TRBD1; abundance: .; CDR3nt: TGTGCCAGCAGTTTAACAGGGGGCGCTTTTGGCTACACCTTC; CDR3aa: CASSLTGGAFGYTF
v_gene: TRBV9; j_gene: TRBJ2-5; d_gene: .; abundance: .; CDR3nt: TGTGCCAGCAGCGGCGGGACTTTCCTGGAGACCCAGTACTTC; CDR3aa: CASSGGTFLETQYF
v_gene: TRBV6-5; j_gene: TRBJ1-2; d_gene: .; abundance: .; CDR3nt: TGTGCCAGCAGTTACTCGAACAGGCCCTTCTATGGCTACACCTTC; CDR3aa: CASSYSNRPFYGYTF
v_gene: TRBV30; j_gene: TRBJ2-7; d_gene: TRBD1; abundance: many; CDR3nt: TGTGCCTGGAGTGTGTCGGGACAGGGTAGTCGGCAGTACTTC; CDR3aa: CAWSVSGQGSRQYF
v_gene: TRBV19; j_gene: TRBJ2-3; d_gene: .; abundance: .; CDR3nt: TGTGCCAGTAGTAGACGCACAGATACGCAGTATTTT; CDR3aa: CASSRRTDTQYF
v_gene: TRBV19; j_gene: TRBJ1-1; d_gene: .; abundance: .; CDR3nt: TGTGCCAGTAGTATTTATGGAGGCATGAACACTGAAGCTTTCTTT; CDR3aa: CASSIYGGMNTEAFF
v_gene: TRBV11-2; j_gene: TRBJ1-3; d_gene: .; abundance: .; CDR3nt: TGTGCCAGCAGCTTGAAGGGGTACTCTGGAAACACCATATATTTT; CDR3aa: CASSLKGYSGNTIYF
v_gene: TRBV7-3; j_gene: TRBJ1-2; d_gene: .; abundance: .; CDR3nt: TGTGCCAGCAGCTCCGGACAGCAGGGTGGCTACACCTTC; CDR3aa: CASSSGQQGGYTF
v_gene: TRBV12-3/TRBV12-4; j_gene: TRBJ2-7; d_gene: .; abundance: .; CDR3nt: TGTGCCAGCACCTCCTATGGGGTGCAGTACTTC; CDR3aa: CASTSYGVQYF
v_gene: TRBV5-5; j_gene: TRBJ1-4; d_gene: .; abundance: .; CDR3nt: TGTGCCAGCAGCTTGGACCCAGGGGCGACTGAAAAACTGTTTTTT; CDR3aa: CASSLDPGATEKLFF
v_gene: TRBV9; j_gene: TRBJ1-1; d_gene: .; abundance: few; CDR3nt: TGTGCCAGCAGCACCAGGGTAATGGGGACTGAAGCTTTCTTT; CDR3aa: CASSTRVMGTEAFF
v_gene: TRBV30; j_gene: TRBJ1-5; d_gene: TRBD1; abundance: .; CDR3nt: TGTGCCTGGAGTGTTAGGGGGCGCATAGGTCAGCCCCAGCATTTT; CDR3aa: CAWSVRGRIGQPQHF
v_gene: TRBV9; j_gene: TRBJ1-2; d_gene: .; abundance: few; CDR3nt: TGTGCCAGCACCTTCGGGGATTCTAACTATGGCTACACCTTC; CDR3aa: CASTFGDSNYGYTF
v_gene: TRBV5-4; j_gene: TRBJ1-1; d_gene: .; abundance: .; CDR3nt: TGTGCCAGCAGCTTCGGGGGTGGGGGACTGAACACTGAAGCTTTCTTT; CDR3aa: CASSFGGGGLNTEAFF
v_gene: TRBV19; j_gene: TRBJ2-5; d_gene: TRBD2; abundance: .; CDR3nt: TGTGCCAGTAGTATAGTCAGCGGGGGGGTGGAGACCCAGTACTTC; CDR3aa: CASSIVSGGVETQYF
v_gene: TRBV5-1; j_gene: TRBJ1-1; d_gene: .; abundance: .; CDR3nt: TGCGCCAGCAGTTCTCCGAGGGGGAACACTGAAGCTTTCTTT; CDR3aa: CASSSPRGNTEAFF
v_gene: TRBV18; j_gene: TRBJ2-1; d_gene: .; abundance: .; CDR3nt: TGTGCCAGCTCACTCAAACTTAGCGGCGGAAACAATGAGCAGTTCTTC; CDR3aa: CASSLKLSGGNNEQFF
v_gene: TRBV18; j_gene: TRBJ1-2; d_gene: .; abundance: .; CDR3nt: TGTGCCAGCTCACCCTCGGACACCCGGGGCTACACCTTC; CDR3aa: CASSPSDTRGYTF
v_gene: TRBV7-2; j_gene: TRBJ1-2; d_gene: .; abundance: few; CDR3nt: TGTGCCAGCAGCTTAGAAGTAAACGAGGCTCCGATCTATGGCTACACCTTC; CDR3aa: CASSLEVNEAPIYGYTF
v_gene: TRBV7-3; j_gene: TRBJ2-3; d_gene: TRBD2; abundance: .; CDR3nt: TGTGCCAGCCGTTTAGCGGGGGGGCGGACAGATACGCAGTATTTT; CDR3aa: CASRLAGGRTDTQYF
v_gene: TRBV2; j_gene: TRBJ1-1; d_gene: TRBD1; abundance: .; CDR3nt: TGTGCCAGCAGTGGGGGACAGGGAGGGCTAAGGAACACTGAAGCTTTCTTT; CDR3aa: CASSGGQGGLRNTEAFF
v_gene: TRBV4-1; j_gene: TRBJ2-3; d_gene: .; abundance: .; CDR3nt: TGCGCCAGCAGCCAAGTGGACTTAGGTTTCACAGATACGCAGTATTTT; CDR3aa: CASSQVDLGFTDTQYF
v_gene: TRBV7-9; j_gene: TRBJ2-2; d_gene: .; abundance: once; CDR3nt: TGTGCCAGCAGCCCGATGGCAGTTAAAGCCGGGGAGCTGTTTTTT; CDR3aa: CASSPMAVKAGELFF
v_gene: TRBV7-9; j_gene: TRBJ2-7; d_gene: .; abundance: .; CDR3nt: TGTGCCAGCAGCTTAAAAGGGACTTCCTACGAGCAGTACTTC; CDR3aa: CASSLKGTSYEQYF
v_gene: TRBV30; j_gene: TRBJ1-1; d_gene: TRBD1; abundance: many; CDR3nt: TGTGCCTGGATGACTTTCCCGGGACAGGGGGTGGGAAAAGCTTTCTTT; CDR3aa: CAWMTFPGQGVGKAFF
v_gene: TRBV24-1; j_gene: TRBJ1-2; d_gene: .; abundance: .; CDR3nt: TGTGCCACCAGTGATTCCCCTCCCCAGGACAGCCCGTATGGCTACACCTTC; CDR3aa: CATSDSPPQDSPYGYTF
v_gene: TRBV6-1; j_gene: TRBJ1-1; d_gene: .; abundance: .; CDR3nt: TGTGCCAGCAGTGAAGGGGGGGGGTTGACTGAAGCTTTCTTT; CDR3aa: CASSEGGGLTEAFF
v_gene: TRBV5-6; j_gene: TRBJ1-2; d_gene: .; abundance: .; CDR3nt: TGTGCCAGCACCCCAGGGGTGGAGGGGTCCTATGGCTACACCTTC; CDR3aa: CASTPGVEGSYGYTF
v_gene: TRBV7-9; j_gene: TRBJ1-4; d_gene: .; abundance: .; CDR3nt: TGTGCCAGCAGCTTAGGTTCGTCGGGGGGCCGTGAAAAACTGTTTTTT; CDR3aa: CASSLGSSGGREKLFF
v_gene: TRBV18; j_gene: TRBJ2-3; d_gene: .; abundance: once; CDR3nt: TGTGCCAGCTCACCTACCCCGGGCACAGATACGCAGTATTTT; CDR3aa: CASSPTPGTDTQYF
v_gene: TRBV15; j_gene: TRBJ1-4; d_gene: .; abundance: .; CDR3nt: TGTGCCACCAGCAGAGGGAGGAATGAAAAACTGTTTTTT; CDR3aa: CATSRGRNEKLFF
v_gene: TRBV11-2; j_gene: TRBJ2-5; d_gene: .; abundance: .; CDR3nt: TGTGCCAGCAGCTCCCAGGGGGGAAAAGAGACCCAGTACTTC; CDR3aa: CASSSQGGKETQYF
v_gene: TRBV25-1; j_gene: TRBJ1-1; d_gene: TRBD1; abundance: .; CDR3nt: TGTGCCAGCAGTACCCGGACAGGGGGCCTCGCTTTCTTT; CDR3aa: CASSTRTGGLAFF
v_gene: TRBV7-2; j_gene: TRBJ1-2; d_gene: .; abundance: few; CDR3nt: TGTGCCAGCAGCGGACAGTCTTATGGCTACACCTTC; CDR3aa: CASSGQSYGYTF
v_gene: TRBV6-2/TRBV6-3; j_gene: TRBJ1-3; d_gene: .; abundance: .; CDR3nt: TGTGCCAGCAGTTACCGGGAGAGGACCATAATCGGAAACACCATATATTTT; CDR3aa: CASSYRERTIIGNTIYF
v_gene: TRBV2; j_gene: TRBJ2-5; d_gene: TRBD1; abundance: .; CDR3nt: TGTGCCAGCAAAGAGGCAGGGGGACAGGAGACCCAGTACTTC; CDR3aa: CASKEAGGQETQYF
v_gene: TRBV9; j_gene: TRBJ2-7; d_gene: .; abundance: .; CDR3nt: TGTGCCAGCAGCGTAGGCCACAATTCCTACGAGCAGTACTTC; CDR3aa: CASSVGHNSYEQYF